This T cell receptor (beta chain) stems from a study of blood T cells in healthy people across ages (dated by TCRdb to 2013 to 2016). As for the study more broadly: In model experiments, roughly one uniquely barcoded TCR beta cDNA molecule per two T cells was captured by template switching. The donors were split into four age groups: young (average about 15 years), middle-aged (39), aged (approximately 59) and long-lived (approximately 80). To avoid experimental bias, donors of different ages were randomly spread across the sequencing lanes. Using the same blood draw, the study looked at two additional independent replicas of 1 million unique cDNA reads for two donors, one aged 18 to 29 and the other aged 80 or older. The study measured age-related changes in TCR beta repertoire diversity using deep sequencing normalized with unique cDNA molecular identifiers. Paper-wide results and their limitations: Observed TCR beta diversity per million T cells fell roughly linearly with age, and a significant reduction was already apparent by age approximately 41. Because the CMV infection status of the donors was unknown, age-related changes in expanded clonotypes may potentially have been confounded. Compared with the aged group, the long-lived group had more naive CD4+ T cells, fewer expanded clones and increased TCR diversity, suggesting age selection. Observed TCR beta diversity correlated strongly with the percentage of naive T cells measured by flow cytometry. Estimates of total diversity based on one million sequenced T cells were regarded as lower bounds and as underestimates. Conclusive comparison of naive and antigen-experienced compartments was prevented by the profiling of bulk unsorted PBMCs.

The germline V gene encodes CDR1 SGHKS and CDR2 YYEKEE (reference sequence). CDR3 length: 16 amino acids, cysteine to phenylalanine. Just CDR3 DNA is preserved here, 48 bases in frame from base 1. The germline ends are 18 bases apart after V is trimmed by 5 bases and J by 2 bases. The roughly 39 donors, aged about 6 to 95 years, were systemically healthy Caucasian individuals from Russia. Approximately 9.3 milliliters of peripheral blood were collected from each donor into EDTA-treated Vacutainer tubes. PBMCs were isolated by Ficoll-Paque density-gradient centrifugation, with at least 6.5 million obtained per sample. Trizol reagent was used to extract total RNA from PBMCs, with at least 5 micrograms per sample. For every donor, an aliquot of PBMCs went through flow cytometry to measure the percentages of naive CD45RAhigh/CD27high T cells. This clonotype turned up a few times. There is no known antigen for this receptor. No qualities accompany the bases; no much larger clone lies one base away.

Preparation of the library involved 5' RACE. Sequencing relied on an Illumina HiSeq 2500. A second PCR of roughly 6 to 11 cycles was run with a J-beta primer mix and a sample-barcoded 5' primer. A template-switch 5' adaptor carrying 12 random nucleotides introduced a unique molecular identifier onto each TCR beta cDNA molecule. Each sample yielded at least 2.5 million CDR3-containing paired-end reads. The Mint cDNA synthesis kit, primed by a TRBC-specific oligonucleotide, was used to synthesize first-strand cDNA from all RNA. After uracil-DNA glycosylase treatment, a first 18-cycle PCR used universal primers M1SS and BC2_uni_R on all cDNA. The paper's processing steps were these. Each sample was normalized by randomly selecting 1 million high-quality reads, each carrying a distinct molecular identifier. Reads with shared molecular identifiers were discarded instead of being binned into consensus sequences. MiTCR, set to a Q25 quality threshold and the strictest error-elimination algorithm, was used for CDR3 identification, clonotype clustering and error correction. A nonparametric unseen species model using Euler transformation provided a lower-bound estimate of total TCR beta diversity. Using fastp trimming at Q25 and MiXCR clonotype assembly, TCRdb reanalyzed the public sequencing data and kept in-frame beta chains. Rows with a matching CDR3 protein are joined into one entry that keeps the most common DNA and genes. The V and J calls here are based on TCRdb, not the publication. In this sample the table shows some 1.5 million distinct CDR3 sequences, about 28% of which occur a single time. The top ten hold about 8% of the sample.

The chain was built from TRBV5-5 and TRBJ2-3; a weak D assignment points to TRBD2 (5 bases agree). The source material was blood. This receptor was identified in a woman in her 30s in good health. The DNA sequence reads TGTGCCAGCAGAACCGGGCCTCGGGGTTCCACAGATACGCAGTATTTT. Translated, this is CASRTGPRGSTDTQYF.